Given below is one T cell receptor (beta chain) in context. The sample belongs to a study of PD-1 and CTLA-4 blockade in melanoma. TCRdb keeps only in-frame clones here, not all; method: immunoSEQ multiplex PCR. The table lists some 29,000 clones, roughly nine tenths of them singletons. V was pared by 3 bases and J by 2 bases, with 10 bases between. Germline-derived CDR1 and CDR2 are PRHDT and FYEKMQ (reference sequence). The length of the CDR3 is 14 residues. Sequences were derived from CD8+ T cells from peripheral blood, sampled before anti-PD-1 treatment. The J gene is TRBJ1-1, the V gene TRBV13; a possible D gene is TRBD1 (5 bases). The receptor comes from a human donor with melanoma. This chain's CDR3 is CASSLGGVNTEAFF. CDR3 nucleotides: TGTGCCAGCAGCTTGGGGGGTGTTAACACTGAAGCTTTCTTT.